This paragraph reports one T cell receptor (beta chain). Trimming stripped 1 base from V and 1 base from J, with 17 bases between. The germline CDR1 and CDR2 sequences are SGHVS and FQNEAQ. The CDR3 is 18 amino acids. This specimen comes from a study of Ad26.COV2.S vaccination and SARS-CoV-2 variants. This sample's treatment: around 19 received Ad26.COV2.S at low or high dose, single or two shots; about five received placebo; per-sample allocation not given. Sampling was performed 63 days after the first vaccine or placebo injection. Assay used: immunoSEQ multiplex PCR; TCRdb lists only in-frame clones, some missing. Found here are approximately 420,000 clones, around 85% of them singletons; the top ten hold roughly 3%.

This chain joins TRBV7-8 and TRBJ2-1, with D maybe TRBD2 (6 bases). The TCR comes from a person between 18 and 65 years old who received the Ad26.COV2.S COVID-19 vaccine or a placebo. Sequencing used peripheral blood, obtained in a trial of Ad26.COV2.S vaccine versus placebo. DNA for the CDR3: TGTGCCAGCAGCTTAGGGGGGGTACTCAGGGAATCCTACAATGAGCAGTTCTTC. It codes for CASSLGGVLRESYNEQFF. Filled out from reference TRBV7-8 and TRBJ2-1, the complete variable domain reads GAGVSQSPRYKVAKRGQDVALRCDPISGHVSLFWYQQALGQGPEFLTYFQNEAQLDKSGLPSDRFFAERPEGSVSTLKIQRTQQEDSAVYLCASSLGGVLRESYNEQFFGPGTRLTVL.